This TCR beta chain was identified during a study of shared clonotypes between healthy human individuals. The CDR3 covers 17 residues. The germline V gene has CDR1 SNHLY and CDR2 FYNNEI. Losses at the gene ends were 4 bases for V and 5 bases for J; bases not matched to a gene: 11. CD45RO-negative, CCR7-selected cells formed the naive CD8 fraction, which excluded terminally differentiated effector memory CD45RA+ cells. Data came from immunoSEQ multiplex PCR; TCRdb stores just in-frame clones and leaves some out. Of some 800,000 clones listed, around 92% are singletons. The sample comprised naive CD8+ T cells sorted from blood. This chain uses TRBV2 with TRBJ2-7; 13 nucleotides match TRBD2. The receptor was isolated from a man aged 25 to 45 in good health. The CDR3 DNA is TGTGCCAGCAGTGGAGACAGAGGACTAGCGGGAGTAGACGAGCAGTACTTC. It encodes CASSGDRGLAGVDEQYF. Full variable domain (missing parts from reference TRBV2 and TRBJ2-7): EPEVTQTPSHQVTQMGQEVILRCVPISNHLYFYWYRQILGQKVEFLVSFYNNEISEKSEIFDDQFSVERPDGSNFTLKIRSTKLEDSAMYFCASSGDRGLAGVDEQYFGPGTRLTVT.